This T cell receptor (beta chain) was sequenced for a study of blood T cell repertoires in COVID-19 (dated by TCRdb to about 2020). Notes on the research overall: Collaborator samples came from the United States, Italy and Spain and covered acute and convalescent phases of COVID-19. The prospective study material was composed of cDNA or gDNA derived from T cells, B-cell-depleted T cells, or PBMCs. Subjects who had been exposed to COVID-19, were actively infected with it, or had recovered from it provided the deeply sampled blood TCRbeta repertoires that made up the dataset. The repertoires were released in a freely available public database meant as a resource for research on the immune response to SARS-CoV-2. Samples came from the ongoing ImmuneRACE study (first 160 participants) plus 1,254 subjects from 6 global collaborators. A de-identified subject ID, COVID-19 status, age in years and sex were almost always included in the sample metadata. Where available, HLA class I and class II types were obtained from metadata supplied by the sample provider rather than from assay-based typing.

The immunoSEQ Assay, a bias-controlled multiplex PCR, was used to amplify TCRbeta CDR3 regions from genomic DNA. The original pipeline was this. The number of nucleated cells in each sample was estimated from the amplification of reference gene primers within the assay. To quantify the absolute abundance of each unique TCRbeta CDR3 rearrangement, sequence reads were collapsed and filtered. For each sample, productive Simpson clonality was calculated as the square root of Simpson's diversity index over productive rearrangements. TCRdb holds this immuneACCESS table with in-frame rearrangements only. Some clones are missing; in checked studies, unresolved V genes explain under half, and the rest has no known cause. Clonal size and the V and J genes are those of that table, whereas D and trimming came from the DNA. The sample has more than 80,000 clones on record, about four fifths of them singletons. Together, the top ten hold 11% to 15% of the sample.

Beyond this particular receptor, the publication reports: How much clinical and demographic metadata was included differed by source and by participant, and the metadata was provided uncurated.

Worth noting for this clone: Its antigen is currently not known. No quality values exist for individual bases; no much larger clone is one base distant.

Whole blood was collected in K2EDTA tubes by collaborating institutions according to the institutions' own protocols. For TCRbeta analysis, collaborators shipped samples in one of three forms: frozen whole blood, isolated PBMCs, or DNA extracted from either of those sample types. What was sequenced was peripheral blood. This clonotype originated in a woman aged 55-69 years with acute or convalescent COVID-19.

The CDR3 here reads CASNREGRPSDTQYF. The nucleotides are TGTGCCAGCAACCGGGAGGGGAGGCCCTCAGATACGCAGTATTTT. The rearranged segments are TRBV2 and TRBJ2-3, with 8 junctional bases fitting TRBD2. Germline trimming amounts to 7 bases on V and 4 bases on J, with 10 as the count of junction bases outside the gene matches. Looking up the germline V gene yields CDR1 SNHLY and CDR2 FYNNEI. The CDR3 starts with the cysteine, ends with the phenylalanine, and has 15 residues. Of all the DNA, just the CDR3 is kept, 45 bases in frame from base 1. Joined to the reference TRBV2 and TRBJ2-3 proteins, this CDR3 gives the full variable domain: EPEVTQTPSHQVTQMGQEVILRCVPISNHLYFYWYRQILGQKVEFLVSFYNNEISEKSEIFDDQFSVERPDGSNFTLKIRSTKLEDSAMYFCASNREGRPSDTQYFGPGTRLTVL.